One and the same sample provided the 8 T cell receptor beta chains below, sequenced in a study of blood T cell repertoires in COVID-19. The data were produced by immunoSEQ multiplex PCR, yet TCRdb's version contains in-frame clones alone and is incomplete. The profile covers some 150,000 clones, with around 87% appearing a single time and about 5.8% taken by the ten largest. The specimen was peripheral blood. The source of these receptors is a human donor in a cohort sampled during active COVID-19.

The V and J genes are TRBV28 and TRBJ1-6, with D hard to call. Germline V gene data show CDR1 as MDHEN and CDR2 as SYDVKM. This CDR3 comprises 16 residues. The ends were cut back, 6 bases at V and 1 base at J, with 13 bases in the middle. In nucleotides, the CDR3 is TGTGCCAGCAGATCCACGAGGCGTTCCTATAATTCACCCCTCCACTTT. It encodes CASRSTRRSYNSPLHF.

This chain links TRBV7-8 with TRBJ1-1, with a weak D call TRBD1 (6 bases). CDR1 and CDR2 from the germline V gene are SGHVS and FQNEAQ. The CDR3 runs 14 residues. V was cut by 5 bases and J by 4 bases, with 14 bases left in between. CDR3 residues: CASSPLGGGTEAFF. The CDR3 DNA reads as TGTGCCAGCAGCCCACTAGGGGGGGGCACTGAAGCTTTCTTT.

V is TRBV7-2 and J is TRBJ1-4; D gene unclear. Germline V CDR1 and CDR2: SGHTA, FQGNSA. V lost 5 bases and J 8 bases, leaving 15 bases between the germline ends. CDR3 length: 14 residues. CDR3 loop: CASSLTGGEEKLFF. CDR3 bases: TGTGCCAGCAGCCTGACGGGAGGAGAGGAAAAACTGTTTTTT.

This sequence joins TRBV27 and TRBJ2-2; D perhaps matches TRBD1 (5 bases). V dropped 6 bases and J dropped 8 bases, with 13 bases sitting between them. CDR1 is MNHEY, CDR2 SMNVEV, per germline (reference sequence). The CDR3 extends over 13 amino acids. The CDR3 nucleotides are TGTGCCAGCAGCGAAATTCAGGGTGGGGAGCTGTTTTTT. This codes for CASSEIQGGELFF.

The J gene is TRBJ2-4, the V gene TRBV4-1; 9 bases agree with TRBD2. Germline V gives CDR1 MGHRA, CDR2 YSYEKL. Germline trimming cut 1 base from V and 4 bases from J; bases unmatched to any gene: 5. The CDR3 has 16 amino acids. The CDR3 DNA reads TGCGCCAGCAGCCAAGGCTTGGCGGGAGGGAAAAACATTCAGTACTTC. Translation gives CASSQGLAGGKNIQYF.

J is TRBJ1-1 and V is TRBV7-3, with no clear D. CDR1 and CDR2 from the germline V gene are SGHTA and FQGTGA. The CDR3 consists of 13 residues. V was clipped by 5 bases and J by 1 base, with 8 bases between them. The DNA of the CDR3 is TGTGCCAGCAGCCTTCAGGAGAACACTGAAGCTTTCTTT. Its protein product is CASSLQENTEAFF.

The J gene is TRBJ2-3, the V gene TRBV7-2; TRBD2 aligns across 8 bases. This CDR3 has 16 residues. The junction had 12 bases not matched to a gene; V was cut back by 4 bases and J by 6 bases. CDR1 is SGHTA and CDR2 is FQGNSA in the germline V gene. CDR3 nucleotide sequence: TGTGCCAGCAGCTCCTTCGCAGCGGGGGTAGGTGATACGCAGTATTTT. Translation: CASSSFAAGVGDTQYF.

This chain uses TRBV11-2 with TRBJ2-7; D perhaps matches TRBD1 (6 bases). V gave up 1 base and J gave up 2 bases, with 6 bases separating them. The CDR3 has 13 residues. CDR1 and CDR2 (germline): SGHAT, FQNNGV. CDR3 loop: CASSLGTAYEQYF. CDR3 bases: TGTGCCAGCAGCTTAGGGACAGCCTACGAGCAGTACTTC.